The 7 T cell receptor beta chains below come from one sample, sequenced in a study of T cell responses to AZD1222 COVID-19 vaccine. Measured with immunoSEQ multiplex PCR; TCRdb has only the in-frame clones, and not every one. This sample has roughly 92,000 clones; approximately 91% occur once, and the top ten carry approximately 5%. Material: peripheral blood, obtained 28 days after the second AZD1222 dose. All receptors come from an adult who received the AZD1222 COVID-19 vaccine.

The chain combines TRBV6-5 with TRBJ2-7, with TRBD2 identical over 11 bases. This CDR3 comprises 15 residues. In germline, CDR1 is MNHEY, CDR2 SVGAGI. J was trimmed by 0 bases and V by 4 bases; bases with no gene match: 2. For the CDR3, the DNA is TGTGCCAGCAGTTTAGGGACTAGCGGCTCCTACGAGCAGTACTTC. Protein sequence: CASSLGTSGSYEQYF.

CDR3 coding DNA: TGTGCCAGCAGCCACCGGGACAGGGAGGATGGCTACACCTTC. As protein: CASSHRDREDGYTF. This sequence joins TRBV5-4 and TRBJ1-2, with 9 bases that match TRBD1. The CDR3 is 14 amino acids. Unmatched junction bases numbered 7, after V lost 4 bases and J lost 6 bases. CDR1 SGHNT and CDR2 YYREEE come from the germline V gene (reference sequence).

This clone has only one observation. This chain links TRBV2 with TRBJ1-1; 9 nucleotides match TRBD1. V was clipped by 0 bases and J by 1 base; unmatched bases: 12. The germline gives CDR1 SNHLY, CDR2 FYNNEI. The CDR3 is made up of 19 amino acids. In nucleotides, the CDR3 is TGTGCCAGCAGTGAAGCCCCATCTGGGACAGGGAGGGAGAACACTGAAGCTTTCTTT. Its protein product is CASSEAPSGTGRENTEAFF.

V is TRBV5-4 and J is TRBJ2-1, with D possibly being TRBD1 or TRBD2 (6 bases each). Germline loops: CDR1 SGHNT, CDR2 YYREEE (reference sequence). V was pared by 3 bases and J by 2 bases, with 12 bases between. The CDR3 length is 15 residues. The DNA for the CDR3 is TGTGCCAGCAGCTGGGGCGGGGACACCTACAATGAGCAGTTCTTC. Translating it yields CASSWGGDTYNEQFF.

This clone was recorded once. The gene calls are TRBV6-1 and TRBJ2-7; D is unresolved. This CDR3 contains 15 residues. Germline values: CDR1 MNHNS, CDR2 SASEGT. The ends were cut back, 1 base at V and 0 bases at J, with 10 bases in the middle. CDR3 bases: TGTGCCAGCAGTGAAGGACCCCCTAGCTCCTACGAGCAGTACTTC. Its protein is CASSEGPPSSYEQYF.

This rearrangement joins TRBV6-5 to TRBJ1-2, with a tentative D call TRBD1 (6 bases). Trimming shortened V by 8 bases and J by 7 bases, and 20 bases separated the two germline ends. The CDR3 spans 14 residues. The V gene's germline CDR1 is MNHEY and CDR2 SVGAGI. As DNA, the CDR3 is TGTGCCAGCGGATCAGGAACAGGGCGTTTTGGCTACACCTTC. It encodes CASGSGTGRFGYTF.

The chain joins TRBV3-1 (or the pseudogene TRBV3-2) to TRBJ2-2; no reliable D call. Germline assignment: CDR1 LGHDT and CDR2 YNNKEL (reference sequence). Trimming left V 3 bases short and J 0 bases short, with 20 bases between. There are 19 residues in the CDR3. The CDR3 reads CASSQEPGRKIANTGELFF. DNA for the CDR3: TGTGCCAGCAGCCAGGAACCCGGAAGAAAAATCGCGAACACCGGGGAGCTGTTTTTT.